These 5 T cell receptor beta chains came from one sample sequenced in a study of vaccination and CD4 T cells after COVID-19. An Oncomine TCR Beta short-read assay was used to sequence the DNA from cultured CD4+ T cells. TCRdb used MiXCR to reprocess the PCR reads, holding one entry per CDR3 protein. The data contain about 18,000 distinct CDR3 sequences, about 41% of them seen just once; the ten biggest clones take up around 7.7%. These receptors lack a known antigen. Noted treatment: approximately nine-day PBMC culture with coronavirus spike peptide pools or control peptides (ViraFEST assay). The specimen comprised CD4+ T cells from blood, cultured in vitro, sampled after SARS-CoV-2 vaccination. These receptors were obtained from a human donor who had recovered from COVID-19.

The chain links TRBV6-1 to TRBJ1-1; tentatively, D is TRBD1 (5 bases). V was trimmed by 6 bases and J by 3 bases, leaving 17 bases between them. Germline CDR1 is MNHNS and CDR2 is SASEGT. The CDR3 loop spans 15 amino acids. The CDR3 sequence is CASSFGQVEDTEAFF. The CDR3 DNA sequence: TGTGCCAGCAGCTTCGGACAAGTCGAGGACACTGAAGCTTTCTTT.

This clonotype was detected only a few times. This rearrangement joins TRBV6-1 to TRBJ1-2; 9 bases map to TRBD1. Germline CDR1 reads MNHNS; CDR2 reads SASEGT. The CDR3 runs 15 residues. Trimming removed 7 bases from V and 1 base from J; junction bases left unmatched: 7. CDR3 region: CASIGQGSVNYGYTF. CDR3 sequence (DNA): TGTGCCAGCATCGGACAGGGGTCAGTTAACTATGGCTACACCTTC.

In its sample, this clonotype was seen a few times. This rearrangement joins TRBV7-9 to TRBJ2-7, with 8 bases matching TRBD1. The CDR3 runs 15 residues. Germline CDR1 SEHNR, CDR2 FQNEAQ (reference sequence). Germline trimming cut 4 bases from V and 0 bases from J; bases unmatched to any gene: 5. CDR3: CASSSGQASSYEQYF. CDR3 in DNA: TGTGCCAGCAGCTCGGGACAGGCGAGCTCCTACGAGCAGTACTTC.

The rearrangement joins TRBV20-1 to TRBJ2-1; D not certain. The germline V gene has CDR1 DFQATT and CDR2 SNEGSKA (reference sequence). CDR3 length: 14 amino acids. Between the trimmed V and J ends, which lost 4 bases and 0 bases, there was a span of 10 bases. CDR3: CSAIRLPSYNEQFF. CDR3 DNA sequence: TGCAGTGCTATAAGACTTCCCTCCTACAATGAGCAGTTCTTC.

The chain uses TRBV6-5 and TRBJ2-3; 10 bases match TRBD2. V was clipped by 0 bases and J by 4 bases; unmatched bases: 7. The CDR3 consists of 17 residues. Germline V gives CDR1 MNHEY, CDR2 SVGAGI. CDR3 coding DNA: TGTGCCAGCAGTTACTCAATGAGCGGGAGGGGCCCAGATACGCAGTATTTT. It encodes CASSYSMSGRGPDTQYF.